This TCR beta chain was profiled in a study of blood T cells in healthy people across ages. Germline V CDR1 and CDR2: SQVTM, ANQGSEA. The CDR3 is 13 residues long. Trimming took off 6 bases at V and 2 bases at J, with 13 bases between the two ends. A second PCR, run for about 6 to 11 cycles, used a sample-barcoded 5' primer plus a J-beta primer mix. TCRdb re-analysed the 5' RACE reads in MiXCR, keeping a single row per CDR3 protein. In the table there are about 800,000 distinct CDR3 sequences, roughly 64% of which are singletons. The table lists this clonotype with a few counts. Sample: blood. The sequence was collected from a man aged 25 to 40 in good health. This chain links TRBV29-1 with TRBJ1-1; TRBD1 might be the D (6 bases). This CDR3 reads CSVSRGTNTEAFF. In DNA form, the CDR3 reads TGCAGCGTATCGAGGGGGACAAACACTGAAGCTTTCTTT.